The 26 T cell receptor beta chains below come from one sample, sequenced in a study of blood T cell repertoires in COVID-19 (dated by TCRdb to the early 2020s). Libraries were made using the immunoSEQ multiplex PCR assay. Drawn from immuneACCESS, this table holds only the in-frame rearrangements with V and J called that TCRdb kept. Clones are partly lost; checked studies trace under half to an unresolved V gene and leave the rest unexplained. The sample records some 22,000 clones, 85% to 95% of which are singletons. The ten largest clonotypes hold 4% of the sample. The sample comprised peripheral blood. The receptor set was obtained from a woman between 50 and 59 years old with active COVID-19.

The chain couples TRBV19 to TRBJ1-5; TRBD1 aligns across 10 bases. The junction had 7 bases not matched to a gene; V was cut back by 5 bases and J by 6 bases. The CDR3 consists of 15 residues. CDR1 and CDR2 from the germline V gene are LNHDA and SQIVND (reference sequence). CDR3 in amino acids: CASSVADRGTQPQHF. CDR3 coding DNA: TGTGCCAGTAGTGTCGCGGACAGGGGGACTCAGCCCCAGCATTTT.

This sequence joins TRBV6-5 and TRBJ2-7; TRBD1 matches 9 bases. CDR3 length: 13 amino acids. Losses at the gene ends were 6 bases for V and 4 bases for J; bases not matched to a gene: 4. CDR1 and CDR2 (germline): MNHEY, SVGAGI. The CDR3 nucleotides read TGTGCCAGCAGCTACGGGACAGGGTACGAGCAGTACTTC. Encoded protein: CASSYGTGYEQYF.

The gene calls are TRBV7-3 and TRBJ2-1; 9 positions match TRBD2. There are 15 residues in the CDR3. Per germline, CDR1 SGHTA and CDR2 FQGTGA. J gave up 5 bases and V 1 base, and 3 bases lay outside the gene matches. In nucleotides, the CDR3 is TGTGCCAGCAGCTTAAACAGCGGGGGGAACAATGAGCAGTTCTTC. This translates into CASSLNSGGNNEQFF.

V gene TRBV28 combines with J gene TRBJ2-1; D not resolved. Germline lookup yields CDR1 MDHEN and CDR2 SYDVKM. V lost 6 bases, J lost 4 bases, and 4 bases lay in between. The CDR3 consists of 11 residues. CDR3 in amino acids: CASSFYNEQFF. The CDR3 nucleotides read TGTGCCAGCAGCTTTTACAATGAGCAGTTCTTC.

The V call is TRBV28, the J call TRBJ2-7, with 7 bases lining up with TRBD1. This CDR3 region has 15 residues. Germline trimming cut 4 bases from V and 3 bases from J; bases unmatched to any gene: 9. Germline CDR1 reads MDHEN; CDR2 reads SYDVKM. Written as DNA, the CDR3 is TGTGCCAGCAGTTCTAACCGGGACAGCCGCTACGAGCAGTACTTC. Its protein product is CASSSNRDSRYEQYF.

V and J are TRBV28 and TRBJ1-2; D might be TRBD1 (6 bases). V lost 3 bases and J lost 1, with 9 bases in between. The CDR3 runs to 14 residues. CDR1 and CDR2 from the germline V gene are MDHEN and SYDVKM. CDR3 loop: CASSFVDSNYGYTF. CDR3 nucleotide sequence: TGTGCCAGCAGTTTCGTGGACAGTAACTATGGCTACACCTTC.

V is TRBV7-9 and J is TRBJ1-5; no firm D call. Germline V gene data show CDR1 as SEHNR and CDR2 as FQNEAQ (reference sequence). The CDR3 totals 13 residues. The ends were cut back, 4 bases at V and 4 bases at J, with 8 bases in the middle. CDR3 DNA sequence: TGTGCCAGCAGCTCTGGGCTTAATCAGCCCCAGCATTTT. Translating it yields CASSSGLNQPQHF.

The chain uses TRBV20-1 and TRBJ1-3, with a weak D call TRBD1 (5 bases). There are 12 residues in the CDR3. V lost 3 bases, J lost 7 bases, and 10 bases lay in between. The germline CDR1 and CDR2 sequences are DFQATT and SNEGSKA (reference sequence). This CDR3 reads CSASQGGNTIYF. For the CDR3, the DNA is TGCAGTGCTAGTCAGGGAGGGAACACCATATATTTT.

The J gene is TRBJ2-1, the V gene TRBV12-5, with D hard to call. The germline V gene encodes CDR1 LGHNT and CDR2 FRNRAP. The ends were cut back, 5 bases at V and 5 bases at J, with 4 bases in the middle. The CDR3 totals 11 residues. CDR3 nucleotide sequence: TGTGCTAGTGGTCTTCACAATGAGCAGTTCTTC. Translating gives CASGLHNEQFF.

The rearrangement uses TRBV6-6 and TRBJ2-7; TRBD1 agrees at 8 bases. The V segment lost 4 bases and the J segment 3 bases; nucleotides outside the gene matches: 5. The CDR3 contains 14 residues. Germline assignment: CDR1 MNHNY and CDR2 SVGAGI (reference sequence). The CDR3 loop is CASSSRDRSYEQYF. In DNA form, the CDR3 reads TGTGCCAGCAGTTCCCGGGACAGGAGCTACGAGCAGTACTTC.

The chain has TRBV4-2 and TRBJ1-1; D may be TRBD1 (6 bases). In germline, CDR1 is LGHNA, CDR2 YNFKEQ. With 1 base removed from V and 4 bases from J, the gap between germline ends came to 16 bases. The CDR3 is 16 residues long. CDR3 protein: CASSQGSGPRGTEAFF. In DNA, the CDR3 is TGTGCCAGCAGCCAAGGTTCCGGGCCCAGGGGCACTGAAGCTTTCTTT.

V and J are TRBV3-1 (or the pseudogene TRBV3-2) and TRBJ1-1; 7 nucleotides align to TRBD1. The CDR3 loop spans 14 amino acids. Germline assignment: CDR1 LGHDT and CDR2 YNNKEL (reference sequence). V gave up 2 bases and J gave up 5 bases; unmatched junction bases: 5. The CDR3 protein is CASSQQGVGTEAFF. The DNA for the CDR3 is TGTGCCAGCAGCCAACAGGGGGTTGGTACTGAAGCTTTCTTT.

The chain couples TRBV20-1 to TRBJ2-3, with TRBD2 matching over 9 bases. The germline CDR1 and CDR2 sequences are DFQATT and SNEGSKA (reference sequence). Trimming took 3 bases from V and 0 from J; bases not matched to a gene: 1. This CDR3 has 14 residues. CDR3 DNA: TGCAGTGCTAGTACTAGCGGGAGCACAGATACGCAGTATTTT. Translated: CSASTSGSTDTQYF.

Here the CDR3 DNA reads TGTGCCAGCAGTGAAGCCCTAGCGGCCACAGATACGCAGTATTTT. It is translated as CASSEALAATDTQYF. The chain links TRBV2 to TRBJ2-3; TRBD2 matches at 7 bases. V lost 0 bases and J lost 2; bases outside the gene matches: 2. Germline CDR1 and CDR2: SNHLY and FYNNEI. This CDR3 is 15 amino acids long.

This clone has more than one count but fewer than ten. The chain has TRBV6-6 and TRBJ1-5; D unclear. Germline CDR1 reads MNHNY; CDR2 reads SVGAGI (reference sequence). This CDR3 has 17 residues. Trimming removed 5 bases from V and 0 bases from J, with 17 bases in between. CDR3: CASSLRREAYSNQPQHF. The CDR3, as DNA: TGTGCCAGCAGTCTCAGGAGGGAAGCATATAGCAATCAGCCCCAGCATTTT.

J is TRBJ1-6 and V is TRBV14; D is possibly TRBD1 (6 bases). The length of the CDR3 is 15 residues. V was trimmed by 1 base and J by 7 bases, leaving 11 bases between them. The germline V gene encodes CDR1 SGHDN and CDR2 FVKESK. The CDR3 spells CASSQGTGSNSPLHF. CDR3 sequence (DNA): TGTGCCAGCAGCCAAGGAACAGGGTCGAATTCACCCCTCCACTTT.

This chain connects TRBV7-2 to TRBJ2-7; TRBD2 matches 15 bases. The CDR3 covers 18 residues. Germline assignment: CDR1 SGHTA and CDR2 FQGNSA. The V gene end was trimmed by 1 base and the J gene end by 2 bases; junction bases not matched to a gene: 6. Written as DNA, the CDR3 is TGTGCCAGCAGCTTAGTCGGACTAGCGGGAGGGGTACCCTACGAGCAGTACTTC. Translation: CASSLVGLAGGVPYEQYF.

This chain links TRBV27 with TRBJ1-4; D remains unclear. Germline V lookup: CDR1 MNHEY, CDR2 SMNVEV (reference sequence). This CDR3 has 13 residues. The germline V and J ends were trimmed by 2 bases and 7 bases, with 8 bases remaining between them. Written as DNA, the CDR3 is TGTGCCAGCAGTTTAAGAGAGGGTGAAAAACTGTTTTTT. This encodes CASSLREGEKLFF.

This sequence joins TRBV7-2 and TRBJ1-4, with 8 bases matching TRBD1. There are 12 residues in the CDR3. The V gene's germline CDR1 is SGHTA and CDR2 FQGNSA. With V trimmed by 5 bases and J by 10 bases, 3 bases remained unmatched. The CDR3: CASSQGARKLFF. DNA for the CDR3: TGTGCCAGCAGCCAGGGGGCTAGAAAACTGTTTTTT.

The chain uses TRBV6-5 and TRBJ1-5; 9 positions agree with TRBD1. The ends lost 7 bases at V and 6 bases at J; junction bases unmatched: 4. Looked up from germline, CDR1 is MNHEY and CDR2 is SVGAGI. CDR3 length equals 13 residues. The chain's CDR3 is CASKGTGSQPQHF. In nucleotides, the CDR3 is TGTGCCAGCAAAGGGACAGGGAGTCAGCCCCAGCATTTT.

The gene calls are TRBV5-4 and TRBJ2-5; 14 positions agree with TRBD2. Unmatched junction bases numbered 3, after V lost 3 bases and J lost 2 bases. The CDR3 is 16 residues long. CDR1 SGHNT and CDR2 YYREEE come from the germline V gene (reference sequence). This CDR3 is CASSSGLAGGQETQYF. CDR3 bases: TGTGCCAGCAGCTCCGGACTAGCGGGAGGACAAGAGACCCAGTACTTC.

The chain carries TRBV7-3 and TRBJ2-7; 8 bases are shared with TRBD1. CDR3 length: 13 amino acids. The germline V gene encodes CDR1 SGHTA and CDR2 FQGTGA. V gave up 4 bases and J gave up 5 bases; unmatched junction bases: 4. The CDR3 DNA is TGTGCCAGCAGCTCTCAGGGGGCTGACGAGCAGTACTTC. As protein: CASSSQGADEQYF.

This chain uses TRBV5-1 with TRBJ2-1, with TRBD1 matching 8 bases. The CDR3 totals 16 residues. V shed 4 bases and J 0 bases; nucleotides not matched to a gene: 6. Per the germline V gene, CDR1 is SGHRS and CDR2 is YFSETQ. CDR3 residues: CASSQGQGGSYNEQFF. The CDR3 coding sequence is TGCGCCAGCAGCCAAGGACAGGGCGGCTCCTACAATGAGCAGTTCTTC. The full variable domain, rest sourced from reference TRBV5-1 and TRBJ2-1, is KAGVTQTPRYLIKTRGQQVTLSCSPISGHRSVSWYQQTPGQGLQFLFEYFSETQRNKGNFPGRFSGRQFSNSRSEMNVSTLELGDSALYLCASSQGQGGSYNEQFFGPGTRLTVL.

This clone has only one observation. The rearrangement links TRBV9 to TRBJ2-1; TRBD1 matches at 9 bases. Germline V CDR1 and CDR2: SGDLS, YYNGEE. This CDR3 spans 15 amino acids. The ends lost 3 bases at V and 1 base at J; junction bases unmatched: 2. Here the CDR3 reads CASSDRGLSYNEQFF. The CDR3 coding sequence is TGTGCCAGCAGCGACAGGGGGCTATCCTACAATGAGCAGTTCTTC.

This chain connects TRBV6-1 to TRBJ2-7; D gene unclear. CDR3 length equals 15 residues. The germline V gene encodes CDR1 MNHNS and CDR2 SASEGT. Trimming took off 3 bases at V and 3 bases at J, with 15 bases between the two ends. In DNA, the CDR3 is TGTGCCAGCAGTGAGGCCCCCACAGTAGACTACGAGCAGTACTTC. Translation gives CASSEAPTVDYEQYF.

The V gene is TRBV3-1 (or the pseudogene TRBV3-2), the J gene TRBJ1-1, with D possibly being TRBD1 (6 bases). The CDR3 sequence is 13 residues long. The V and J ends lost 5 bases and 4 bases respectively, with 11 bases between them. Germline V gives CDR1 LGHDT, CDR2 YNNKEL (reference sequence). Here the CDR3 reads CASSNREGTEAFF. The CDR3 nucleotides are TGTGCCAGCAGCAACAGGGAGGGCACTGAAGCTTTCTTT.